This T cell receptor (beta chain) was obtained from a study of T cell responses to AZD1222 COVID-19 vaccine. Remarks on this clone: The antigen is not known.

Profiling relied on immunoSEQ multiplex PCR, and the TCRdb table lists in-frame clones only, not all of them. Found here are tens of thousands of clones, approximately 90% of them singletons; the top ten hold about 23%. Study findings and constraints: Regions left unmutated in variants are reportedly the target of nearly half of spike-specific TCRs.

Trimming took off 5 bases at V and 1 base at J, with 6 bases between the two ends. The CDR3 spans 13 residues. Germline CDR1 and CDR2: MNHNY and SVGAGI (reference sequence). The TCR comes from an adult in good health. The sequenced sample was peripheral blood, obtained on day 0 of AZD1222 vaccination. The V gene is TRBV6-6, the J gene TRBJ1-5, with a possible D match to TRBD1 (6 bases). For the CDR3, the DNA is TGTGCCAGCAGTAGGGGGAGCAATCAGCCCCAGCATTTT. It yields the protein CASSRGSNQPQHF.